These T cell receptor beta chains were read from a single sample in a study of T cells in Graves' hyperthyroidism and ophthalmopathy. TCRdb re-called the multiplex PCR reads with MiXCR, one entry per CDR3 protein. The sample lists around 250,000 distinct CDR3 sequences, roughly 15% occurring once. The sample consisted of blood. The receptor source for this set is a woman between 18 and 29 years old with Graves' ophthalmopathy. Both conserved end residues are part of each CDR3. A D gene is named only where the DNA matches it firmly.

v_gene: TRBV6-5; d_gene: -; j_gene: TRBJ2-5; CDR3aa: CASSFRTFQETQYF
v_gene: TRBV10-1; d_gene: TRBD1; j_gene: TRBJ2-2; CDR3aa: CASSTQGVTGELFF
v_gene: TRBV11-1; d_gene: -; j_gene: TRBJ1-1; CDR3aa: CASSLAGATEAFF
v_gene: TRBV6-5; d_gene: TRBD1; j_gene: TRBJ1-6; CDR3aa: CASSYSIFPTGNFSPLHF
v_gene: TRBV24-1; d_gene: -; j_gene: TRBJ2-3; CDR3aa: CATSDLIWDTQYF
v_gene: TRBV12-3/TRBV12-4; d_gene: -; j_gene: TRBJ2-3; CDR3aa: CASSLREGTDTQYF
v_gene: TRBV12-3/TRBV12-4; d_gene: TRBD1; j_gene: TRBJ1-1; CDR3aa: CASRGTGMYTEAFF
v_gene: TRBV6-2/TRBV6-3; d_gene: TRBD2; j_gene: TRBJ2-3; CDR3aa: CASSAPGLAFGNTQYF
v_gene: TRBV11-1; d_gene: TRBD1; j_gene: TRBJ2-7; CDR3aa: CASSLRDRAAGEQYF
v_gene: TRBV7-9; d_gene: -; j_gene: TRBJ1-1; CDR3aa: CASSLVEGLEAFF
v_gene: TRBV30; d_gene: -; j_gene: TRBJ2-3; CDR3aa: CAWSWLAVAQDTQYF
v_gene: TRBV20-1; d_gene: -; j_gene: TRBJ1-2; CDR3aa: CSAREAYGYTF
v_gene: TRBV28; d_gene: -; j_gene: TRBJ1-5; CDR3aa: CASSPRQTARNQPQHF
v_gene: TRBV7-8; d_gene: -; j_gene: TRBJ1-2; CDR3aa: CASSLFPTGYTF
v_gene: TRBV29-1; d_gene: TRBD1; j_gene: TRBJ2-5; CDR3aa: CSVEDPGQGGRQETQYF
v_gene: TRBV7-6; d_gene: TRBD2; j_gene: TRBJ2-2; CDR3aa: CASSLISSSGTGELFF
v_gene: TRBV3-1; d_gene: -; j_gene: TRBJ2-2; CDR3aa: CASSQEVEGVVTGELFF
v_gene: TRBV20-1; d_gene: -; j_gene: TRBJ2-1; CDR3aa: CSARGPSDYNEQFF
v_gene: TRBV10-3; d_gene: TRBD1; j_gene: TRBJ1-1; CDR3aa: CAISGEDRGLTEAFF
v_gene: TRBV7-8; d_gene: TRBD2; j_gene: TRBJ2-1; CDR3aa: CASSFQGSGSSYNEQFF
v_gene: TRBV6-1; d_gene: TRBD2; j_gene: TRBJ2-7; CDR3aa: CASSWWTSGDYEQYF
v_gene: TRBV6-1; d_gene: -; j_gene: TRBJ2-2; CDR3aa: CASSELANTGELFF
v_gene: TRBV20-1; d_gene: -; j_gene: TRBJ1-2; CDR3aa: CSARAPGAPNYGYTF
v_gene: TRBV11-2; d_gene: -; j_gene: TRBJ2-5; CDR3aa: CASSSPPGLKYF
v_gene: TRBV20-1; d_gene: TRBD2; j_gene: TRBJ2-5; CDR3aa: CSARDWDVAGFAKETQYF
v_gene: TRBV3-1; d_gene: -; j_gene: TRBJ2-7; CDR3aa: CASSQENAGAYEQYF
v_gene: TRBV10-3; d_gene: -; j_gene: TRBJ1-1; CDR3aa: CAISIRAPPDTTEAFF
v_gene: TRBV10-3; d_gene: -; j_gene: TRBJ2-7; CDR3aa: CAISEPGFYEQYF
v_gene: TRBV4-2; d_gene: TRBD1; j_gene: TRBJ2-1; CDR3aa: CASSQDRGPYNEQFF
v_gene: TRBV6-5; d_gene: TRBD1; j_gene: TRBJ1-2; CDR3aa: CASSYSNRDRVNGYTF
v_gene: TRBV7-6; d_gene: TRBD1; j_gene: TRBJ1-2; CDR3aa: CASTPGRGQYGYTF
v_gene: TRBV9; d_gene: -; j_gene: TRBJ2-2; CDR3aa: CASSVATGELFF
v_gene: TRBV4-3; d_gene: -; j_gene: TRBJ2-2; CDR3aa: CASSQDGQLNTGELFF
v_gene: TRBV9; d_gene: -; j_gene: TRBJ1-2; CDR3aa: CASSDGVGSYGYTF
v_gene: TRBV27; d_gene: TRBD1; j_gene: TRBJ2-7; CDR3aa: CASSSQPGQVYEQYF
v_gene: TRBV29-1; d_gene: -; j_gene: TRBJ1-1; CDR3aa: CSVETGVTEAFF
v_gene: TRBV6-2/TRBV6-3; d_gene: TRBD2; j_gene: TRBJ2-7; CDR3aa: CASTQLAGGSYEQYF
v_gene: TRBV5-6; d_gene: TRBD2; j_gene: TRBJ2-2; CDR3aa: CASSLALLAGSNTGELFF
v_gene: TRBV6-6; d_gene: -; j_gene: TRBJ2-3; CDR3aa: CASSYTFRLSTDTQYF
v_gene: TRBV10-3; d_gene: -; j_gene: TRBJ1-2; CDR3aa: CAISDTNGYTF
v_gene: TRBV5-1; d_gene: -; j_gene: TRBJ2-7; CDR3aa: CASSPTDSSYEQYF
v_gene: TRBV27; d_gene: TRBD2; j_gene: TRBJ2-2; CDR3aa: CASSSGERGRRELFF
v_gene: TRBV11-2; d_gene: -; j_gene: TRBJ1-2; CDR3aa: CASSLVVGFNYGYTF
v_gene: TRBV19; d_gene: -; j_gene: TRBJ2-1; CDR3aa: CASSIDVNNEQFF
v_gene: TRBV3-1; d_gene: TRBD2; j_gene: TRBJ2-5; CDR3aa: CASSRTSGGVETQYF
v_gene: TRBV6-1; d_gene: -; j_gene: TRBJ1-6; CDR3aa: CASSPRGKARDSPLHF
v_gene: TRBV7-9; d_gene: TRBD2; j_gene: TRBJ2-7; CDR3aa: CASSGELAGGPSFSYEQYF
v_gene: TRBV20-1; d_gene: -; j_gene: TRBJ1-5; CDR3aa: CSARVLGEQPQHF
v_gene: TRBV9; d_gene: -; j_gene: TRBJ2-7; CDR3aa: CASSKDREQYF
v_gene: TRBV20-1; d_gene: TRBD2; j_gene: TRBJ2-3; CDR3aa: CSARSRLAGATDTQYF
v_gene: TRBV19; d_gene: -; j_gene: TRBJ2-1; CDR3aa: CASSIVGSREQFF
v_gene: TRBV4-2; d_gene: TRBD2; j_gene: TRBJ2-5; CDR3aa: CASRPSGAGETQYF